What follows is one TCR beta chain and its context. Antigen specificity is unknown. This record belongs to a study of read filtering for tumor transcriptome and immune sequencing. Background on the study: Revised staging placed roughly eight patients in R-ISS I, 15 to 20 in II, more than five in III. Whole-study results and caveats: Approximately 79% of IR-seq clonotypes had a single read, yet these held 3.5% to 4.5% of reads.

This library used roughly 400 ng RNA and molecular barcoded adaptors spanning alpha/delta and beta/gamma chains. TCRdb passed the reads through MiXCR, listing each CDR3 protein once. The sample shows about 130,000 distinct CDR3 sequences, about 13% of them seen only once. Between the trimmed V and J ends, which lost 2 bases and 6 bases, there was a span of 10 bases. The CDR3 spans 13 residues. Germline V gives CDR1 LGHDT, CDR2 YNNKEL (reference sequence). The J gene is TRBJ2-5, the V gene TRBV3-1, with D possibly being TRBD1 (6 bases). The sequence derives from a donor over 35 with multiple myeloma. Sequences were obtained from a population of CD138-negative cells sorted from bone marrow. The CDR3 region is CASSQPGQKTQYF. Written as DNA, the CDR3 is TGTGCCAGCAGCCAACCGGGACAAAAGACCCAGTACTTC.